This T cell receptor (beta chain) was identified in a study of blood T cell repertoires in COVID-19. TCRdb's copy holds only in-frame clones and misses some; the assay was immunoSEQ multiplex PCR. Here the sample spans about 220,000 clones, roughly 80% being singletons. Germline loops: CDR1 KGHSH, CDR2 LQKENI. The CDR3 runs 15 residues. V shed 5 bases and J 0 bases; nucleotides not matched to a gene: 7. The V gene is TRBV18, the J gene TRBJ2-7; 7 nucleotides align to TRBD1. The sequence derives from a human donor in a cohort sampled during active COVID-19. What was sequenced was peripheral blood. For the CDR3, the DNA is TGTGCCAGCTCAGCTCTACAGGGGCCCTCCTACGAGCAGTACTTC. This gives the protein CASSALQGPSYEQYF.